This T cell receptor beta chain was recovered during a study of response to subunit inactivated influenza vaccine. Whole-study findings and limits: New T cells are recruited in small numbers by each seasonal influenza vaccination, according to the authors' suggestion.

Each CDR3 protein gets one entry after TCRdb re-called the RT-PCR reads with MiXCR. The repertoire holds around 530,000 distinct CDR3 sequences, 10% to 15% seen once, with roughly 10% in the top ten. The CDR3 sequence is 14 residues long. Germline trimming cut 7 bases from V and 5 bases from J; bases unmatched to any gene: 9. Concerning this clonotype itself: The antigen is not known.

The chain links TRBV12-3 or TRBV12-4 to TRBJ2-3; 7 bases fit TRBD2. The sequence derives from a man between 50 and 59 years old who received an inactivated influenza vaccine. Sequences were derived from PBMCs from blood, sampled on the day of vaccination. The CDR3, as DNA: TGTGCCAGCACCCTTCGCCGGGGGGTAGATACGCAGTATTTT. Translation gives CASTLRRGVDTQYF.